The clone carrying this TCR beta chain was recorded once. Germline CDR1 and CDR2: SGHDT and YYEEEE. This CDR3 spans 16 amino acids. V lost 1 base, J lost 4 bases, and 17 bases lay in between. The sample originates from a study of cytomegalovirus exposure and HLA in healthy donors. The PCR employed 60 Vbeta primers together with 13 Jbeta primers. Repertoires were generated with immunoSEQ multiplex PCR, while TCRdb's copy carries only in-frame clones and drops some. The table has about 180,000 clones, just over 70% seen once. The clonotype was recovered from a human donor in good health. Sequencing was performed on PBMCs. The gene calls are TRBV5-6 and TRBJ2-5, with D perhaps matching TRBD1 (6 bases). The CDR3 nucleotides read TGTGCCAGCAGCTTGACAGGGTCAACTCTGGGAGAGACCCAGTACTTC. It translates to CASSLTGSTLGETQYF.